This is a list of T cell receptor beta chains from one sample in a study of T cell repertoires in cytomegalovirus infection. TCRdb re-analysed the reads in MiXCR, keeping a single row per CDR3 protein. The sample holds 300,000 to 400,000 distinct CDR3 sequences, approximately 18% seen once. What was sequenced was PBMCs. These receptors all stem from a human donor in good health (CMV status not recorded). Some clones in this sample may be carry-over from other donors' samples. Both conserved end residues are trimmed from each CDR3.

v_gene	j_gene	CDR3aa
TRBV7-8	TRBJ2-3	ASGAQRTATDTQY
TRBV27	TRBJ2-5	ASSPWGGETQY
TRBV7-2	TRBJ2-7	ASSLDNGDYDQY
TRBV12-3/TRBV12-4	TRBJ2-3	ASTESRSRTDTQY
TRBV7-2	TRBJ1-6	ASSVRVRDSPLH
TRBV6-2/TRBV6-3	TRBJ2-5	ASSRTAETQY
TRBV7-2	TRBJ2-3	ASTFPNTDTQY
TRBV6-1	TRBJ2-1	ASSEAQNSYNEQF
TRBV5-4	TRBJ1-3	ASSPGQTIGNTIY
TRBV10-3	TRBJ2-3	ATASGYEVDTQY
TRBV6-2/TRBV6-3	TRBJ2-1	ASNQGRYSYNEQF
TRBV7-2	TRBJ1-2	ASSLGSTGYT
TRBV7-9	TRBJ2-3	ASSLGTIGQGVNTDTQY
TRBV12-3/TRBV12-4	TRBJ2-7	ASSYSGMQY
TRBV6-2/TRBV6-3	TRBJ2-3	ASTREWTRQDTQY
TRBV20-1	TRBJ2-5	SAREATSGVETQY
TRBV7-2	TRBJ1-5	ASSSLYGQPQH
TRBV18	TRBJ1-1	ASSPIGLEGEAF
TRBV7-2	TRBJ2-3	ASSSTGTSGRFTDTQY
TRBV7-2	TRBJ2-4	ASSFSTGGNIQY
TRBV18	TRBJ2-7	ASSPTHPAGGSYEQY
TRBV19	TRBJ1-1	ASTPGQVGNTEAF
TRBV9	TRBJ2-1	ASSVEGRANNEQF
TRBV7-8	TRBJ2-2	ASSAHRVQTGELF
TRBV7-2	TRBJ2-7	ASSATRTSYEQY
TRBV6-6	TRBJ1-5	ASRGGRNSNQPQH
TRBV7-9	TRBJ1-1	ASSLGGQGNTEAF
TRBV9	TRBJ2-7	ASSRVAGGPPNEQY
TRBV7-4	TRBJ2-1	ASSRTSGYHNEQF
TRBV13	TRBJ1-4	ASTSGHNEKLF
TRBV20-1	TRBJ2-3	SARGPGGRRTDTQY
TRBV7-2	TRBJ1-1	ASSLNPTGRGTEAF
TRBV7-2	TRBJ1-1	ASSLVWGAEAF
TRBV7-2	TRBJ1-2	ASSLMGAPMNT
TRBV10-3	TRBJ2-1	ATDDRSSYNEQF
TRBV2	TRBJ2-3	ASTPDRFTDTQY
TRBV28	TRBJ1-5	ASSDRYNQPQH
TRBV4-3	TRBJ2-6	ASSPEPGQVSGANVLT
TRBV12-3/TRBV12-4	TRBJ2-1	ASTTVRVWNEQF
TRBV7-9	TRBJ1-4	ASSFETGESEKLF